What follows describes a single TCR beta chain. Its antigen is currently not known. No qualities accompany the bases; no much larger clone lies one base away. This sample is part of a study of T cells after posttransplantation cyclophosphamide listed by TCRdb under 2016. Regarding the research as a whole: Using TRB sequencing, the study followed how the T cell repertoire reconstituted after myeloablative bone marrow transplantation in which posttransplantation cyclophosphamide served as GVHD prophylaxis. Because TRA and TRB clonality correlated tightly in fewer than 10 samples, the subsequent TCR analyses were limited to TRB only. Blood from every one of the 30 to 35 PTCy patients who had 1-year posttransplant specimens underwent TRB sequencing. Public TRB sequences were checked against a database of over 3,500 sequences associated with responses to pathogens, tumor antigens, self-antigens and alloantigens. In 3 patients, TRB sequencing was also performed on up to about 3 more blood samples taken 2 to 5.2 years after transplant, and in 4 patients, pretransplant blood was also TRB-sequenced. Antigen receptor sequencing was done on samples from some 40 PTCy-treated patients and from approximately 16 related bone marrow donors of those patients. What the work shows at the level of the full study, not this receptor alone: Across roughly 49 patients, TRB clonality was highly associated with recipient CMV seropositivity and CMV reactivation, and diversity in PTCy patients was similar to diversity in CNI/methotrexate controls. At 1-2 months, donor-recipient similarity was low but rose over the first year, and the later blood repertoires were often dominated by donor CD8+ memory clones. The TRB repertoires of T cells infiltrating skin or GI tract showed only limited overlap with the TRB repertoires of T cells in blood.

The CDR3 has 12 amino acids, counting the end cysteine and phenylalanine. The only DNA kept is the CDR3, 36 bases in frame from the first base. Reading the germline V gene (reference sequence) gives CDR1 LNHDA and CDR2 SQIVND. Germline trimming: 10 bases from V, 7 bases from J; junction bases outside gene matches: 4. TRB sequencing was run on genomic DNA with either the immunoSEQ assay at survey resolution or the hsTCRB kit. In the original analysis: The immunoSEQ software handled initial read processing, and the LymphoSeq R package was used for repertoire analyses. For each TRB dataset, clonality was calculated as 1 minus normalized Shannon entropy, and the Gini coefficient was computed as well. To infer phenotypes in unsorted samples, TRB sequences from sorted subsets of the recipient or donor were mapped onto the unsorted samples of the same recipient. As stored in TCRdb, this immuneACCESS dataset retains in-frame rearrangements with V and J assigned. A fraction of the clones does not appear; measured against another copy, unresolved V genes explain less than half of the discrepancy, and the remainder lacks a known reason. The V and J calls and the clone size are those of that table, but D and trimming were determined from the DNA. The sample profile shows approximately 16,000 clones; around 87% of them were found once. 3.5% to 4% of the sample belongs to the ten largest clones.

The control group consisted of over 10 patients who received myeloablative marrow transplants with methotrexate plus a calcineurin inhibitor and who were sampled 1 year after transplant. Peripheral blood and bone marrow mononuclear cells were isolated by Ficoll-Hypaque density centrifugation and cryopreserved. The V gene is TRBV19 and the J gene is TRBJ1-6; 7 bases in the middle match TRBD1. This receptor was identified in a male patient aged 45-59 years who received an allogeneic stem cell transplant from an unrelated donor, was CMV-positive, and had chronic GVHD only. Some T cells seen after a transplant may have their origin in the graft donor. Material: PBMCs, obtained after an allogeneic stem cell transplant with a calcineurin inhibitor and methotrexate. Read as DNA, the sequence is TGTGCCACAAGGACAGGCAATTCACCCCTCCACTTT. The encoded protein is CATRTGNSPLHF. The CDR3 plus the reference TRBV19 and TRBJ1-6 genes for the other parts give the full variable domain: DGGITQSPKYLFRKEGQNVTLSCEQNLNHDAMYWYRQDPGQGLRLIYYSQIVNDFQKGDIAEGYSVSREKKESFPLTVTSAQKNPTAFYLCATRTGNSPLHFGNGTRLTVT.